This T cell receptor beta chain was documented in a study of CD8 T cells in ankylosing spondylitis. Trimming stripped 6 bases from V and 1 base from J, with 12 bases between. The CDR3 loop spans 14 amino acids. Germline V gene sequence: CDR1 MNHEY, CDR2 SVGEGT. Libraries for TCR beta were made by quantitative 5'-RACE with molecular barcodes. MiXCR was run by TCRdb on the 5' RACE reads, yielding one entry per CDR3 protein. This sample has 450,000 to 550,000 distinct CDR3 sequences; approximately 5.3% occur once, and the top ten carry approximately 3.5%. Study-level results: Ankylosing spondylitis blood seemed to carry a telltale TCR beta motif made of roughly eight highly homologous variants. Disease-linked clones bore a CD8+ phenotype, appearing relatively rarely in peripheral blood. Matched ankylosing spondylitis synovial fluid reportedly showed significant enrichment of disease-linked clones. Previous work reported some of these motif variants in the synovial fluid and blood of reactive arthritis.

There are many counts of this clonotype. Its antigen remains unidentified. What was sequenced was blood, either unsorted or a sorted T cell fraction (not recorded which). J is TRBJ1-1 and V is TRBV6-2 or TRBV6-3; D perhaps matches TRBD1 (5 bases). This clonotype was obtained from a male donor with ankylosing spondylitis. The CDR3 protein is CASRLSGGNTEAFF. The CDR3 nucleotides read TGTGCCAGCAGATTGAGTGGGGGGAACACTGAAGCTTTCTTT.